The 14 T cell receptor beta chains below come from one sample, sequenced in a study of cytomegalovirus exposure and HLA in healthy donors. It was with 60 Vbeta and 13 Jbeta primers that the PCR ran. The repertoire was sequenced with immunoSEQ multiplex PCR; TCRdb's copy has only in-frame clones and lacks some. The sample has 85,000 to 100,000 clones, approximately 85% seen once. Sequenced sample: PBMCs. These receptors all come from a woman under 30 in good health and CMV-seropositive.

V and J are TRBV11-2 and TRBJ1-2, with D perhaps matching TRBD1 (5 bases). The CDR3 runs 15 residues. Trimming pared 1 base from V and 8 bases from J, leaving 17 bases between. Germline V lookup: CDR1 SGHAT, CDR2 FQNNGV. The CDR3 DNA sequence: TGTGCCAGCAGCTTAGCGGGGACTTTCGTAGGGGGCTACACCTTC. Translation gives CASSLAGTFVGGYTF.

The J gene is TRBJ2-7, the V gene TRBV11-2, with TRBD2 matching over 13 bases. V trimming: 0 bases; J trimming: 9 bases; junction bases outside the gene matches: 14. The V gene's germline CDR1 is SGHAT and CDR2 FQNNGV. The CDR3 is made up of 18 amino acids. The CDR3 reads CASSLEYVFVLAGGPQYF. The CDR3 DNA reads TGTGCCAGCAGCTTAGAGTACGTCTTCGTACTAGCGGGAGGGCCGCAGTACTTC.

This chain connects TRBV7-8 to TRBJ1-6, with a tentative D call TRBD1 (5 bases). The V gene's germline CDR1 is SGHVS and CDR2 FQNEAQ. This CDR3 comprises 13 residues. V lost 5 bases, J lost 9 bases, and 11 bases lay in between. The chain's CDR3 is CASSPGGISPLHF. The CDR3 DNA sequence: TGTGCCAGCAGCCCCGGGGGGATTTCACCCCTCCACTTT.

The J gene is TRBJ2-5, the V gene TRBV7-2, with a weak D call TRBD2 (5 bases). This CDR3 comprises 14 residues. V lost 5 bases, J lost 7 bases, and 17 bases lay in between. Germline-derived CDR1 and CDR2 are SGHTA and FQGNSA. The CDR3 DNA follows: TGTGCCAGCAGCCTAGGAGTTTTAGAGGGGACCCAGTACTTC. It specifies CASSLGVLEGTQYF.

The chain is built from TRBV7-3 and TRBJ2-1; D may be TRBD2 (6 bases). Germline lookup yields CDR1 SGHTA and CDR2 FQGTGA. V dropped 1 base and J dropped 1 base, with 8 bases sitting between them. The CDR3 has 15 residues. The CDR3 region is CASSLMGGSYNEQFF. DNA for the CDR3: TGTGCCAGCAGCTTAATGGGGGGTTCCTACAATGAGCAGTTCTTC.

This clone appeared a few times. V is TRBV2 and J is TRBJ1-1, with 7 bases fitting TRBD1. V lost 7 bases to trimming and J lost 10 bases; unmatched junction nucleotides: 6. The germline gives CDR1 SNHLY, CDR2 FYNNEI. There are 11 residues in the CDR3. The DNA of the CDR3 is TGTGCCAGCACTTACAGGGGAAGAGCTTTCTTT. Translation: CASTYRGRAFF.

A few counts support this clone. The chain uses TRBV7-9 and TRBJ1-1; no firm D call. The CDR3 totals 12 residues. Germline V gene sequence: CDR1 SEHNR, CDR2 FQNEAQ (reference sequence). The V gene lost 5 bases and the J gene lost 5 bases, with 9 bases spanning the gap. CDR3 sequence: CASSDSGTEAFF. DNA for the CDR3: TGTGCCAGCAGCGACTCCGGGACTGAAGCTTTCTTT. The full variable domain, rest sourced from reference TRBV7-9 and TRBJ1-1, is DTGVSQNPRHKITKRGQNVTFRCDPISEHNRLYWYRQTLGQGPEFLTYFQNEAQLEKSRLLSDRFSAERPKGSFSTLEIQRTEQGDSAMYLCASSDSGTEAFFGQGTRLTVV.

The V call is TRBV7-2, the J call TRBJ2-5; the D gene is possibly TRBD1 (5 bases). Trimming took 5 bases from V and 1 from J, leaving 8 bases between them. The CDR3 has 13 residues. Germline V lookup: CDR1 SGHTA, CDR2 FQGNSA. The CDR3 DNA follows: TGTGCCAGCAGCCGCAGGGTCCAAGAGACCCAGTACTTC. It translates to CASSRRVQETQYF.

The chain has TRBV7-8 and TRBJ2-7; 8 nucleotides align to TRBD2. The V segment lost 5 bases and the J segment 0 bases; nucleotides outside the gene matches: 6. Looked up from germline, CDR1 is SGHVS and CDR2 is FQNEAQ. CDR3 length: 15 residues. The CDR3 nucleotides are TGTGCCAGCAGCATATTAGCGGGGACCTCCTACGAGCAGTACTTC. This gives the protein CASSILAGTSYEQYF.

The J gene is TRBJ2-6, the V gene TRBV6-1; D may be TRBD2 (6 bases). Germline-derived CDR1 and CDR2 are MNHNS and SASEGT. V gave up 6 bases and J gave up 1 base, with 10 bases separating them. This CDR3 is built from 15 residues. The CDR3 sequence is CASRKEGSGANVLTF. CDR3 DNA sequence: TGTGCCAGCAGAAAGGAGGGTTCTGGGGCCAACGTCCTGACTTTC.

The chain has TRBV15 and TRBJ1-4, with D possibly matching TRBD1 (5 bases). The germline V gene has CDR1 LNHNV and CDR2 YYDKDF (reference sequence). This CDR3 has 15 amino acids. V lost 4 bases and J 5 bases, leaving 14 bases between the germline ends. As DNA, the CDR3 is TGTGCCACCAGCACCAGGGAGGGCCAGAATGAAAAACTGTTTTTT. This sequence encodes CATSTREGQNEKLFF.

The rearrangement links TRBV18 to TRBJ2-2, with D possibly being TRBD1 (5 bases). Trimming left V 2 bases short and J 4 bases short, with 8 bases between. The CDR3 consists of 14 residues. Germline assignment: CDR1 KGHSH and CDR2 LQKENI. CDR3 amino acids: CASSPSTATGELFF. The CDR3 DNA follows: TGTGCCAGCTCACCATCGACAGCCACCGGGGAGCTGTTTTTT.

The V and J genes are TRBV6-6 and TRBJ1-5; D is uncertain. The ends were cut back, 0 bases at V and 5 bases at J, with 5 bases in the middle. Germline V lookup: CDR1 MNHNY, CDR2 SVGAGI (reference sequence). This CDR3 spans 13 amino acids. The chain's CDR3 is CASSYSGDQPQHF. CDR3 in DNA: TGTGCCAGCAGTTACTCGGGAGATCAGCCCCAGCATTTT.

The chain couples TRBV7-8 to TRBJ1-6; perhaps TRBD1 as D (5 bases). This CDR3 has 15 residues. V lost 5 bases to trimming and J lost 2 bases, with 10 bases between them. The germline gives CDR1 SGHVS, CDR2 FQNEAQ. The CDR3 DNA is TGTGCCAGCAGCCAGGGAGGCACCTATAATTCACCCCTCCACTTT. This sequence encodes CASSQGGTYNSPLHF.